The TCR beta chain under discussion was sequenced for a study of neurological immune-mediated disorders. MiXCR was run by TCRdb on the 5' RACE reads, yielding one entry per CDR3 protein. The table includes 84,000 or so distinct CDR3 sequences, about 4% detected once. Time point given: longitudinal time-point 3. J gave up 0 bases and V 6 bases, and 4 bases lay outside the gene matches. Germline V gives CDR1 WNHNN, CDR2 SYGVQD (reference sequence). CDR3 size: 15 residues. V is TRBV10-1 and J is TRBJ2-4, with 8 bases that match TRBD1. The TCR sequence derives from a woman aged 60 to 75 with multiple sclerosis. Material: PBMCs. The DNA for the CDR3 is TGCGCCAGCAGCGACAGGGGAAAAGCCAAAAACATTCAGTACTTC. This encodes CASSDRGKAKNIQYF.